Shown below are 15 T cell receptor beta chains from a single sample sequenced in a study of patients and donors after allogeneic stem cell transplantation. TCRdb reprocessed the RT-PCR reads with MiXCR, giving one entry per CDR3 protein. The table has about 110,000 distinct CDR3 sequences, 35% seen once. Sequences were obtained from blood, either unsorted or a sorted T cell fraction (not recorded which). These receptors all stem from a human donor who was either an allogeneic HSCT recipient or a stem cell or donor lymphocyte infusion donor (not recorded which). It is not recorded whose cells these are; they may come from a transplant donor.

This clonotype appeared a few times. The chain has TRBV4-3 and TRBJ1-6; D possibly corresponds to TRBD1 (5 bases). Germline V lookup: CDR1 LGHNA, CDR2 YSLEER. This CDR3 is 18 amino acids long. Trimming stripped 1 base from V and 8 bases from J, with 21 bases between. The CDR3 DNA reads as TGCGCCAGCAGCCAAGCCCCGCAGACTTCGGAAGGGGATTCACCCCTCCACTTT. This sequence encodes CASSQAPQTSEGDSPLHF.

This clonotype was observed a few times. The rearrangement joins TRBV5-6 to TRBJ2-7; D may be TRBD1 or TRBD2 (7 bases each). The CDR3 contains 15 residues. V was shortened by 4 bases and J by 3 bases, with 17 bases between the two germline ends. Germline values: CDR1 SGHDT, CDR2 YYEEEE. The CDR3: CASSPTGRGHYEQYF. CDR3 DNA sequence: TGTGCCAGCAGCCCGACAGGGAGGGGCCACTACGAGCAGTACTTC.

This clonotype appeared a few times. V usage is TRBV12-3 or TRBV12-4 and J usage is TRBJ2-3; 7 bases align to TRBD2. The CDR3 is made up of 14 amino acids. V shed 8 bases, J shed 5 bases, and the junction held 10 bases outside the gene matches. CDR3 loop: CASYVGGRKDTQYF. In DNA form, the CDR3 reads TGTGCCAGCTATGTGGGAGGGCGGAAAGATACGCAGTATTTT.

This clonotype was found a few times. V gene TRBV20-1 combines with J gene TRBJ1-1; no clear D gene. The germline CDR1 and CDR2 sequences are DFQATT and SNEGSKA (reference sequence). This CDR3 has 11 amino acids. V lost 1 base and J lost 6, with 6 bases in between. CDR3 DNA sequence: TGCAGTGCTAGAGTTGTAGCTGAAGCTTTCTTT. It yields the protein CSARVVAEAFF.

This clonotype showed up just a few times. The J gene is TRBJ1-2, the V gene TRBV6-5; D gene ambiguous. Germline CDR1 reads MNHEY; CDR2 reads SVGAGI. CDR3 length equals 11 residues. The V and J ends lost 4 bases and 8 bases respectively, with 8 bases between them. In DNA, the CDR3 is TGTGCCAGCAGTTCAGCGGAAGGCTACACCTTC. Translation gives CASSSAEGYTF.

Only a few counts were recorded for this clonotype. The chain recombines TRBV3-1 with TRBJ2-1; TRBD2 matches at 10 bases. Per the germline V gene, CDR1 is LGHDT and CDR2 is YNNKEL (reference sequence). The CDR3 contains 15 residues. V gave up 4 bases and J gave up 9 bases; unmatched junction bases: 9. The CDR3 protein is CASSPQREGGLEQFF. Written as DNA, the CDR3 is TGTGCCAGCAGCCCCCAGCGGGAGGGGGGCCTTGAGCAGTTCTTC.

This clonotype was detected only a few times. The chain combines TRBV29-1 with TRBJ1-1, with TRBD1 matching 9 bases. The CDR3 consists of 14 residues. Germline CDR1 and CDR2: SQVTM and ANQGSEA. The V and J ends lost 6 bases and 7 bases, in that order; junction bases with no gene match: 12. DNA for the CDR3: TGCAGCGTGGTACCGGGACAGGGCATCATTGAAGCTTTCTTT. This translates into CSVVPGQGIIEAFF.

The chain recombines TRBV4-3 with TRBJ2-7, with 10 bases that match TRBD2. The CDR3 sequence is 15 residues long. Germline loops: CDR1 LGHNA, CDR2 YSLEER. The ends lost 1 base at V and 6 bases at J; junction bases unmatched: 6. In DNA form, the CDR3 reads TGCGCCAGCAGCCAAGCGGGAGCGGGAGGGACCGAGCAGTACTTC. This codes for CASSQAGAGGTEQYF.

This rearrangement joins TRBV4-3 to TRBJ2-1, with D possibly matching TRBD1 (5 bases). CDR1 LGHNA and CDR2 YSLEER come from the germline V gene. The ends were cut back, 0 bases at V and 4 bases at J, with 7 bases in the middle. The CDR3 contains 14 residues. CDR3 protein: CASSQETVYNEQFF. The DNA of the CDR3 is TGCGCCAGCAGCCAAGAGACAGTTTACAATGAGCAGTTCTTC.

The chain recombines TRBV24-1 with TRBJ2-2, with a possible D match to TRBD2 (5 bases). V was shortened by 2 bases and J by 4 bases, with 10 bases between the two germline ends. This CDR3 region has 15 residues. The V gene's germline CDR1 is KGHDR and CDR2 SFDVKD. CDR3 amino acids: CATSDSRETTGELFF. CDR3 in DNA: TGTGCCACCAGTGATTCTAGGGAGACCACCGGGGAGCTGTTTTTT.

The J gene is TRBJ2-1, the V gene TRBV6-5; no clear D. The V end lost 0 bases, the J end lost 3 bases, and 9 bases lay between the germline ends. The CDR3 is 15 amino acids. CDR1 and CDR2 from the germline V gene are MNHEY and SVGAGI. The DNA of the CDR3 is TGTGCCAGCAGTTACTCGAAGGCCGGCTACAATGAGCAGTTCTTC. It specifies CASSYSKAGYNEQFF.

The V gene is TRBV29-1, the J gene TRBJ1-1, with TRBD1 matching over 8 bases. The V gene end was trimmed by 7 bases and the J gene end by 1 base; junction bases not matched to a gene: 5. The CDR3 consists of 13 residues. The germline CDR1 and CDR2 sequences are SQVTM and ANQGSEA. The DNA of the CDR3 is TGCAGCGCCCCGGACAGGGCGAACACTGAAGCTTTCTTT. This codes for CSAPDRANTEAFF. Full variable domain (missing parts from reference TRBV29-1 and TRBJ1-1): SAVISQKPSRDICQRGTSLTIQCQVDSQVTMMFWYRQQPGQSLTLIATANQGSEATYESGFVIDKFPISRPNLTFSTLTVSNMSPEDSSIYLCSAPDRANTEAFFGQGTRLTVV.

A few counts support this clonotype. The V gene is TRBV6-2 or TRBV6-3, the J gene TRBJ2-1; D is unresolved. Trimming removed 6 bases from V and 5 bases from J, with 17 bases in between. Germline CDR1 MNHEY, CDR2 SVGEGT. The CDR3 has 15 amino acids. The CDR3 nucleotides are TGTGCCAGCAGCCACCTATTGCCCTATAACAATGAGCAGTTCTTC. Its translation: CASSHLLPYNNEQFF.

The rearrangement joins TRBV3-1 to TRBJ2-3, with a possible D match to TRBD1 (5 bases). V lost 0 bases to trimming and J lost 6 bases, with 7 bases between them. Per the germline V gene, CDR1 is LGHDT and CDR2 is YNNKEL (reference sequence). The CDR3 has 13 amino acids. The CDR3 nucleotides read TGTGCCAGCAGCCAAGATAGGGGCGATACGCAGTATTTT. This sequence encodes CASSQDRGDTQYF.

The V call is TRBV28, the J call TRBJ1-6, with a possible D match to TRBD1 (5 bases). The germline V and J ends were trimmed by 3 bases and 9 bases, with 12 bases remaining between them. The CDR3 is 14 residues long. Germline V CDR1 and CDR2: MDHEN, SYDVKM. DNA for the CDR3: TGTGCCAGCAGTTTCGGGGGGGTTAGTTCACCCCTCCACTTT. This sequence encodes CASSFGGVSSPLHF.